The next 21 T cell receptor beta chains were all read from a single sample in a study of CD4 T cells in relation to SARS-CoV-2 and coronaviruses. Which antigens these TCRs recognize remains unknown. CD4+ T cells from unexposed donors were obtained before the COVID-19 pandemic (2011-2018). The cells were cultured for 9 to 11 days before CD4+ T cells were isolated. The table came from immunoSEQ multiplex PCR; TCRdb's copy has only in-frame clones and leaves some out. The table records 20,000 to 25,000 clones, under 80% of them present only once. The sample comprised CD4+ T cells from PBMCs, cultured in vitro. The receptors derive from a human donor in good health.

This chain links TRBV2 with TRBJ2-7; 9 positions match TRBD2. J gave up 4 bases and V 7 bases, and 5 bases lay outside the gene matches. Germline CDR1 reads SNHLY; CDR2 reads FYNNEI. There are 13 residues in the CDR3. The CDR3 spells CASMGLAIYEQYF. For the CDR3, the DNA is TGTGCCAGCATGGGACTAGCAATATACGAGCAGTACTTC. The whole variable domain, filled in from reference TRBV2 and TRBJ2-7, reads EPEVTQTPSHQVTQMGQEVILRCVPISNHLYFYWYRQILGQKVEFLVSFYNNEISEKSEIFDDQFSVERPDGSNFTLKIRSTKLEDSAMYFCASMGLAIYEQYFGPGTRLTVT.

The rearrangement links TRBV7-8 to TRBJ2-2; no reliable D call. CDR1 is SGHVS and CDR2 is FQNEAQ in the germline V gene. The ends were cut back, 3 bases at V and 5 bases at J, with 10 bases in the middle. The CDR3 has 14 amino acids. The CDR3 DNA reads TGTGCCAGCAGCTTCAATGTATGGACCGGGGAGCTGTTTTTT. Protein: CASSFNVWTGELFF. The full variable domain, rest sourced from reference TRBV7-8 and TRBJ2-2, is GAGVSQSPRYKVAKRGQDVALRCDPISGHVSLFWYQQALGQGPEFLTYFQNEAQLDKSGLPSDRFFAERPEGSVSTLKIQRTQQEDSAVYLCASSFNVWTGELFFGEGSRLTVL.

In its sample, this clone was seen a few times. The J gene is TRBJ2-1, the V gene TRBV9, with 9 bases that match TRBD2. CDR3 length equals 16 residues. V shed 0 bases, J shed 2 bases, and the junction held 3 bases outside the gene matches. Per the germline V gene, CDR1 is SGDLS and CDR2 is YYNGEE. CDR3 DNA: TGTGCCAGCAGCGTAGAAGGCGGGAGGGCCTACAATGAGCAGTTCTTC. The encoded protein is CASSVEGGRAYNEQFF. Full variable domain (remainder filled in from reference TRBV9 and TRBJ2-1): DSGVTQTPKHLITATGQRVTLRCSPRSGDLSVYWYQQSLDQGLQFLIQYYNGEERAKGNILERFSAQQFPDLHSELNLSSLELGDSALYFCASSVEGGRAYNEQFFGPGTRLTVL.

V gene TRBV7-2 combines with J gene TRBJ2-1; D not certain. Germline V CDR1 and CDR2: SGHTA, FQGNSA. The germline V and J ends were trimmed by 1 base and 6 bases, with 13 bases remaining between them. CDR3 length equals 15 residues. CDR3 coding DNA: TGTGCCAGCAGCTTAGTACCCAGTTTGGGCAATGAGCAGTTCTTC. The encoded protein is CASSLVPSLGNEQFF.

The CDR3 spells CATSEMSGKHEGGEQFF. The CDR3, as DNA: TGTGCCACCAGTGAAATGTCTGGGAAGCACGAGGGCGGTGAGCAGTTCTTC. The gene calls are TRBV24-1 and TRBJ2-1; TRBD2 might be the D (5 bases). V gave up 4 bases and J gave up 9 bases, with 24 bases separating them. CDR1 is KGHDR, CDR2 SFDVKD, per germline. The CDR3 contains 17 residues.

V is TRBV4-1 and J is TRBJ2-4, with D tentatively TRBD2 (6 bases). CDR3 length: 16 residues. Trimming left V 0 bases short and J 7 bases short, with 16 bases between. Germline V gene data show CDR1 as MGHRA and CDR2 as YSYEKL. The chain's CDR3 is CASSQDRSRDWNIQYF. The CDR3 DNA is TGCGCCAGCAGCCAAGATAGGTCCCGGGACTGGAACATTCAGTACTTC.

J is TRBJ1-1 and V is TRBV3-1 (or the pseudogene TRBV3-2), with TRBD1 identical over 9 bases. Germline trimming cut 1 base from V and 5 bases from J; bases unmatched to any gene: 2. The germline CDR1 and CDR2 sequences are LGHDT and YNNKEL (reference sequence). The CDR3 consists of 14 residues. The CDR3 DNA sequence: TGTGCCAGCAGCCAAGGACAGGGGGAGACTGAAGCTTTCTTT. The encoded protein is CASSQGQGETEAFF.

The CDR3 DNA reads as TGTGCCAGCAGTTTATCGGGTAACGAGCAGTACTTC. Translating it yields CASSLSGNEQYF. The V and J genes are TRBV28 and TRBJ2-7; no definite D call. Germline V gene lookup returns CDR1 MDHEN and CDR2 SYDVKM. V lost 1 base and J lost 5, with 6 bases in between. CDR3 length: 12 residues.

This clone has just one count. This sequence joins TRBV27 and TRBJ2-2; D may be TRBD2 (6 bases). CDR1 and CDR2 (germline): MNHEY, SMNVEV (reference sequence). The V gene lost 6 bases and the J gene lost 8 bases, with 25 bases spanning the gap. This CDR3 spans 17 amino acids. CDR3 sequence (DNA): TGTGCCAGCAGCCCTACGGTCGCGGGAAGGAGGATGGGGGAGCTGTTTTTT. Amino acid sequence: CASSPTVAGRRMGELFF.

The V call is TRBV28, the J call TRBJ1-5, with D maybe TRBD1 (6 bases). Trimming left V 8 bases short and J 2 bases short, with 10 bases between. The CDR3 sequence is 13 residues long. Germline CDR1 and CDR2: MDHEN and SYDVKM. CDR3 region: CASEGVGNQPQHF. The DNA of the CDR3 is TGTGCCAGCGAGGGGGTTGGCAATCAGCCCCAGCATTTT.

This clone was recorded a few times. The V gene is TRBV7-9, the J gene TRBJ1-1; D not resolved. The germline V gene has CDR1 SEHNR and CDR2 FQNEAQ (reference sequence). CDR3 length: 16 residues. Trimming shortened V by 5 bases and J by 1 base, and 17 bases separated the two germline ends. In DNA, the CDR3 is TGTGCCAGCAGCCCAAGCCCCGGGATCGGGAACACTGAAGCTTTCTTT. Translation gives CASSPSPGIGNTEAFF.

This chain connects TRBV7-9 to TRBJ2-3; 8 nucleotides line up with TRBD1. The CDR3 has 15 residues. The V gene end was trimmed by 4 bases and the J gene end by 4 bases; junction bases not matched to a gene: 7. CDR1 is SEHNR and CDR2 is FQNEAQ in the germline V gene (reference sequence). The CDR3 region is CASSSRTGRSDTQYF. The CDR3 DNA follows: TGTGCCAGCAGCTCGAGGACAGGGAGGTCAGATACGCAGTATTTT.

The J gene is TRBJ2-3, the V gene TRBV9; D is possibly TRBD2 (5 bases). Germline-derived CDR1 and CDR2 are SGDLS and YYNGEE. The CDR3 contains 15 residues. V lost 5 bases and J lost 6, with 19 bases in between. The CDR3 DNA reads as TGTGCCAGCAGTCAATCGGTGGGAGCCTCGGATACGCAGTATTTT. Its protein is CASSQSVGASDTQYF.

The V and J genes are TRBV19 and TRBJ2-1, with D hard to call. CDR1 is LNHDA and CDR2 is SQIVND in the germline V gene (reference sequence). V was shortened by 3 bases and J by 4 bases, with 16 bases between the two germline ends. CDR3 length equals 16 residues. The CDR3 DNA reads as TGTGCCAGTAGTATCAACTTGGGTAGCTGGTACAATGAGCAGTTCTTC. This codes for CASSINLGSWYNEQFF.

The rearrangement joins TRBV6-5 to TRBJ2-2; D is ambiguous. The CDR3 spans 14 residues. The germline V gene has CDR1 MNHEY and CDR2 SVGAGI. The V end lost 2 bases, the J end lost 6 bases, and 10 bases lay between the germline ends. CDR3 sequence: CASSYGEIPGELFF. The CDR3 bases are TGTGCCAGCAGTTACGGGGAAATCCCCGGGGAGCTGTTTTTT.

The gene calls are TRBV12-3 or TRBV12-4 and TRBJ1-1, with a weak D call TRBD1 (6 bases). The CDR3 loop spans 13 amino acids. Trimming took 7 bases from V and 1 from J, leaving 10 bases between them. CDR3 DNA: TGTGCCAGCACCAGGGGTCAGAACACTGAAGCTTTCTTT. It translates to CASTRGQNTEAFF.

The gene calls are TRBV19 and TRBJ2-7; D assignment may be TRBD1 or TRBD2 (7 bases each). The germline V gene has CDR1 LNHDA and CDR2 SQIVND (reference sequence). V lost 4 bases and J 4 bases, leaving 20 bases between the germline ends. This CDR3 has 16 residues. The chain's CDR3 is CASSTTGEGAVYEQYF. Written as DNA, the CDR3 is TGTGCCAGTAGTACCACGGGGGAGGGGGCGGTTTACGAGCAGTACTTC. Full variable domain (missing parts from reference TRBV19 and TRBJ2-7): DGGITQSPKYLFRKEGQNVTLSCEQNLNHDAMYWYRQDPGQGLRLIYYSQIVNDFQKGDIAEGYSVSREKKESFPLTVTSAQKNPTAFYLCASSTTGEGAVYEQYFGPGTRLTVT.

The chain has TRBV5-4 and TRBJ2-7; D not resolved. Germline V gene data show CDR1 as SGHNT and CDR2 as YYREEE (reference sequence). V lost 1 base and J lost 1, with 6 bases in between. CDR3 length: 13 amino acids. The chain's CDR3 is CASSLPHSYEQYF. Written as DNA, the CDR3 is TGTGCCAGCAGCTTGCCCCATTCCTACGAGCAGTACTTC.

This clone has just one count. This chain uses TRBV10-3 with TRBJ2-1; 10 bases match TRBD2. Germline values: CDR1 ENHRY, CDR2 SYGVKD. This CDR3 is built from 14 residues. V lost 5 bases and J lost 8; bases outside the gene matches: 6. For the CDR3, the DNA is TGTGCCATCAGTCCGGGACTAGCGAACGATGAGCAGTTCTTC. Protein: CAISPGLANDEQFF.

V usage is TRBV28 and J usage is TRBJ1-1, with 8 bases matching TRBD1. CDR1 is MDHEN and CDR2 is SYDVKM in the germline V gene. V gave up 4 bases and J gave up 8 bases; unmatched junction bases: 3. The CDR3 runs 12 residues. The DNA of the CDR3 is TGTGCCAGCAGTTACGGACAGGGAGAAGCTTTCTTT. Its protein is CASSYGQGEAFF.

This clone was observed a handful of times. The chain has TRBV5-1 and TRBJ2-2; no clear D gene. Trimming shortened V by 1 base and J by 2 bases, and 0 bases separated the two germline ends. The CDR3 consists of 12 residues. The germline gives CDR1 SGHRS, CDR2 YFSETQ. The CDR3 loop is CASSLNTGELFF. Written as DNA, the CDR3 is TGCGCCAGCAGCTTGAACACCGGGGAGCTGTTTTTT.